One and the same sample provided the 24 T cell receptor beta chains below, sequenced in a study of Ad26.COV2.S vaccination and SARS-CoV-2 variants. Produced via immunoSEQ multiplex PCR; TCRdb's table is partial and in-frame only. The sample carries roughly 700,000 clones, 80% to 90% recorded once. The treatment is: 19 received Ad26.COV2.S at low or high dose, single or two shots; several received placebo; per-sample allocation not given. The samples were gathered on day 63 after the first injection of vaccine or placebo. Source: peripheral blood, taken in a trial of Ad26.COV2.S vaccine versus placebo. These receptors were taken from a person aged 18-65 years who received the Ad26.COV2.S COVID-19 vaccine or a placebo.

DNA for the CDR3: TGTGCCAGCTCTTGGACAGAGTATAATTCACCCCTCCACTTT. This sequence encodes CASSWTEYNSPLHF. This rearrangement joins TRBV18 to TRBJ1-6; D might be TRBD1 (6 bases). CDR1 is KGHSH, CDR2 LQKENI, per germline. Trimming cost V 6 bases and J 4 bases, with 10 bases left between them. The CDR3 has 14 residues.

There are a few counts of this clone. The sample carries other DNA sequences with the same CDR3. The CDR3 DNA sequence: TGCAGCGTGACTAGCGGAAGCACAGATACGCAGTATTTT. Translating gives CSVTSGSTDTQYF. The chain links TRBV29-1 to TRBJ2-3; TRBD2 matches at 9 bases. V shed 6 bases and J 0 bases; nucleotides not matched to a gene: 1. This CDR3 spans 13 amino acids. Germline CDR1 reads SQVTM; CDR2 reads ANQGSEA.

CDR3 nucleotides: TGTGCCAGCAGTCAGGGACAGGGGCTCTACAATGAGCAGTTCTTC. Its translation: CASSQGQGLYNEQFF. This chain connects TRBV6-6 to TRBJ2-1, with 10 bases lining up with TRBD1. Trimming took 5 bases from V and 3 from J; bases not matched to a gene: 4. Germline V gene lookup returns CDR1 MNHNY and CDR2 SVGAGI (reference sequence). The CDR3 length is 15 residues.

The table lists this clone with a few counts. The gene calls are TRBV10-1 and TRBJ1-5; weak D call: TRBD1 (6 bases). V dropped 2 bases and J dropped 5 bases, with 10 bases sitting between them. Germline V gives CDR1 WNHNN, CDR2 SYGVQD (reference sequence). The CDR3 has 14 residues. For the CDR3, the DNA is TGCGCCAGCAGTGAGGGGGGGCCTGATCAGCCCCAGCATTTT. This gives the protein CASSEGGPDQPQHF.

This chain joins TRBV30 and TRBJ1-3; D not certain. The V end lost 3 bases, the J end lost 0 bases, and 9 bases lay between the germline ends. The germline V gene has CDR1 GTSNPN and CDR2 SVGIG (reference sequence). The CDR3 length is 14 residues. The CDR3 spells CAWRDTRSGNTIYF. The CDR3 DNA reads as TGTGCCTGGAGAGACACCCGCTCTGGAAACACCATATATTTT. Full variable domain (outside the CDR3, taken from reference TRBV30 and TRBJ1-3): SQTIHQWPATLVQPVGSPLSLECTVEGTSNPNLYWYRQAAGRGLQLLFYSVGIGQISSEVPQNLSASRPQDRQFILSSKKLLLSDSGFYLCAWRDTRSGNTIYFGEGSWLTVV.

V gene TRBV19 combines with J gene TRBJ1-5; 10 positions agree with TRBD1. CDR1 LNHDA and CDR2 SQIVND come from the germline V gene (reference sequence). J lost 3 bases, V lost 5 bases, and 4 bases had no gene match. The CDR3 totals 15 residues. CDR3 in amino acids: CASSVGQGVNQPQHF. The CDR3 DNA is TGTGCCAGTAGTGTCGGACAGGGGGTCAATCAGCCCCAGCATTTT.

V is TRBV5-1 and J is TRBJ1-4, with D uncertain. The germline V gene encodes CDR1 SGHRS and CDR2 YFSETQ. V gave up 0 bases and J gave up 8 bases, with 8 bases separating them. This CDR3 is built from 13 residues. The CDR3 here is CASSLATGEKLFF. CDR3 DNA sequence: TGCGCCAGCAGCTTGGCCACTGGAGAAAAACTGTTTTTT.

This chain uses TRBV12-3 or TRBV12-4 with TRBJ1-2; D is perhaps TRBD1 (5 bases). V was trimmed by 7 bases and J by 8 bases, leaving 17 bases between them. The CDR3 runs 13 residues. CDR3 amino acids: CASTPFPGEGYTF. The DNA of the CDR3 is TGTGCCAGCACCCCCTTCCCGGGGGAGGGCTACACCTTC.

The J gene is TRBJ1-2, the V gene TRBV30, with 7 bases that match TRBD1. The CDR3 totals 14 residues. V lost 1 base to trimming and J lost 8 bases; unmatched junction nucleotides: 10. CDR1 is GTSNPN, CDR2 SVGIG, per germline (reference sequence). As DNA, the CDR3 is TGTGCCTGGAGTGGCTTAACAGGGGCAGGCGGCTACACCTTC. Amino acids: CAWSGLTGAGGYTF.

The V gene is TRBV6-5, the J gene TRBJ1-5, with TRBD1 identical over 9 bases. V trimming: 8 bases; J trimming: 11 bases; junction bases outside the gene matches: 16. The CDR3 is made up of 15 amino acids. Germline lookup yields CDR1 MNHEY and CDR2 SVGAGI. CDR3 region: CASRDRENYQTAQHF. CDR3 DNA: TGTGCCAGCCGGGACAGGGAGAATTATCAAACAGCCCAGCATTTT.

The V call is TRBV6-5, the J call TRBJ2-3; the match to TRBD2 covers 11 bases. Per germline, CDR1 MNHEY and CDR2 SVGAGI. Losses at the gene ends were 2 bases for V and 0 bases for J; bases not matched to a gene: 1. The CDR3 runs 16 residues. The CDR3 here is CASSYLAGGSTDTQYF. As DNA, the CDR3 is TGTGCCAGCAGTTACCTAGCGGGGGGCAGCACAGATACGCAGTATTTT.

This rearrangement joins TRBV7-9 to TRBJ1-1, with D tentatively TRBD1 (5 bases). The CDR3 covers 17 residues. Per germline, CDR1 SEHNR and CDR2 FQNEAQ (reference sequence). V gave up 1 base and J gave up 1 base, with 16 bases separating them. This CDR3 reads CASSLGQGRQGNTEAFF. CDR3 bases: TGTGCCAGCAGCTTAGGGCAGGGTCGTCAAGGGAACACTGAAGCTTTCTTT.

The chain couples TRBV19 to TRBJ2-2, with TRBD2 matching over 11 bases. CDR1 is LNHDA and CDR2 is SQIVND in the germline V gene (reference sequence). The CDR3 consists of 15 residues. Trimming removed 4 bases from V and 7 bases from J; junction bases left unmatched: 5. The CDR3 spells CASSTPGLAVGELFF. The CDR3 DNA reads TGTGCCAGTAGTACTCCGGGACTAGCGGTCGGGGAGCTGTTTTTT.

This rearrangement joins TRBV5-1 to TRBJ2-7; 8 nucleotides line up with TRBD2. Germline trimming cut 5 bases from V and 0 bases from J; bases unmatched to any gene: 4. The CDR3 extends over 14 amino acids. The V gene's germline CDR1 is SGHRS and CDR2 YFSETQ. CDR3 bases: TGCGCCAGCAGAGAGACTAGCGACTCCTACGAGCAGTACTTC. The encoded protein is CASRETSDSYEQYF.

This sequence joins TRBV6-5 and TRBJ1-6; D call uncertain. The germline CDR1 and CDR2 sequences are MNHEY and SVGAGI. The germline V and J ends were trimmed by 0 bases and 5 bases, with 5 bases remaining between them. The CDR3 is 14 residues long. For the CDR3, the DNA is TGTGCCAGCAGTTACTCTATAAATAATTCACCCCTCCACTTT. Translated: CASSYSINNSPLHF.

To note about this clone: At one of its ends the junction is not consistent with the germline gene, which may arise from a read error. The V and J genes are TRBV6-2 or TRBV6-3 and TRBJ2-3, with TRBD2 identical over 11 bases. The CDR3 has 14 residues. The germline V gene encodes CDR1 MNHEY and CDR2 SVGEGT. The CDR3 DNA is TGTGCCAGCAGTCGACTTAGCGGGGGGGCTTCGCAATATTTT. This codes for CASSRLSGGASQYF.

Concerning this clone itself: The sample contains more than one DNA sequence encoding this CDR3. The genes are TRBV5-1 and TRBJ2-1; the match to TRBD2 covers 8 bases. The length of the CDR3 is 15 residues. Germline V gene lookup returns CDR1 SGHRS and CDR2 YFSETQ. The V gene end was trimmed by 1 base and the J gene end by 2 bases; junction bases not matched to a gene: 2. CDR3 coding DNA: TGCGCCAGCAGCTTGACTAGCGGTACCTACAATGAGCAGTTCTTC. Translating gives CASSLTSGTYNEQFF.

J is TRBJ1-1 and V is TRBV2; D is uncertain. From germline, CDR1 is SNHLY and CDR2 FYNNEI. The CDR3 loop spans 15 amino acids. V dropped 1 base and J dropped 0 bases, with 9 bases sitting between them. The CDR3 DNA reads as TGTGCCAGCAGTGAAGTTGGCAGGCTGAACACTGAAGCTTTCTTT. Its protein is CASSEVGRLNTEAFF.

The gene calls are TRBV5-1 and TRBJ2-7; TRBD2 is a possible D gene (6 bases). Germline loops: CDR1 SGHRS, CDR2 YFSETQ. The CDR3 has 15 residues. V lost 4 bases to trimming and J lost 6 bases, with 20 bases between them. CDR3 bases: TGCGCCAGCAGCCGCGAATCTAGCGTGGGGATCGAGCAGTACTTC. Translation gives CASSRESSVGIEQYF.

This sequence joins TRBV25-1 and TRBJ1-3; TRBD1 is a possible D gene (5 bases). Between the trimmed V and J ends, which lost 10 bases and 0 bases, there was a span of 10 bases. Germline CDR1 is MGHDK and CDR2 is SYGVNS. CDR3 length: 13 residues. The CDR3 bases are TGTGCCACCGGGACCGTCTCTGGAAACACCATATATTTT. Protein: CATGTVSGNTIYF.

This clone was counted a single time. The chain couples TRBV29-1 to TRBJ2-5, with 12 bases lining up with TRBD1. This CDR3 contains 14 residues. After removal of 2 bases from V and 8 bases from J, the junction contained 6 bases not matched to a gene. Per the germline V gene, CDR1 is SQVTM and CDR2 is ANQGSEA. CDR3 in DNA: TGCAGCGTTGAATTGGGGACAGGGGGCCGCACCCAGTACTTC. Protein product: CSVELGTGGRTQYF.

The CDR3 DNA is TGCAGCGTCTACAGGGGGACGTCCTACAATGAGCAGTTCTTC. Translating gives CSVYRGTSYNEQFF. V usage is TRBV29-1 and J usage is TRBJ2-1; 8 nucleotides match TRBD1. The CDR3 loop spans 14 amino acids. V was clipped by 6 bases and J by 1 base; unmatched bases: 5. Germline-derived CDR1 and CDR2 are SQVTM and ANQGSEA.

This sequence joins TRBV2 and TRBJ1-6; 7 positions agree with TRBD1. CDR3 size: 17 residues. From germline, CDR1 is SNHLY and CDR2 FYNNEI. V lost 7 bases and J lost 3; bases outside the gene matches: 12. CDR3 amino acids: CASNGATGIIYNSPLHF. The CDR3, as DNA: TGTGCCAGCAACGGGGCGACAGGGATTATCTATAATTCACCCCTCCACTTT.

The CDR3 protein is CASSLIGTPRNEQYF. The CDR3 nucleotides read TGTGCCAGCAGTCTAATAGGGACACCAAGGAACGAGCAGTACTTC. The chain combines TRBV27 with TRBJ2-7; D is perhaps TRBD1 (6 bases). In germline, CDR1 is MNHEY, CDR2 SMNVEV (reference sequence). The CDR3 loop spans 15 amino acids. The V end was cut by 5 bases, the J end by 5 bases, with 19 bases between.